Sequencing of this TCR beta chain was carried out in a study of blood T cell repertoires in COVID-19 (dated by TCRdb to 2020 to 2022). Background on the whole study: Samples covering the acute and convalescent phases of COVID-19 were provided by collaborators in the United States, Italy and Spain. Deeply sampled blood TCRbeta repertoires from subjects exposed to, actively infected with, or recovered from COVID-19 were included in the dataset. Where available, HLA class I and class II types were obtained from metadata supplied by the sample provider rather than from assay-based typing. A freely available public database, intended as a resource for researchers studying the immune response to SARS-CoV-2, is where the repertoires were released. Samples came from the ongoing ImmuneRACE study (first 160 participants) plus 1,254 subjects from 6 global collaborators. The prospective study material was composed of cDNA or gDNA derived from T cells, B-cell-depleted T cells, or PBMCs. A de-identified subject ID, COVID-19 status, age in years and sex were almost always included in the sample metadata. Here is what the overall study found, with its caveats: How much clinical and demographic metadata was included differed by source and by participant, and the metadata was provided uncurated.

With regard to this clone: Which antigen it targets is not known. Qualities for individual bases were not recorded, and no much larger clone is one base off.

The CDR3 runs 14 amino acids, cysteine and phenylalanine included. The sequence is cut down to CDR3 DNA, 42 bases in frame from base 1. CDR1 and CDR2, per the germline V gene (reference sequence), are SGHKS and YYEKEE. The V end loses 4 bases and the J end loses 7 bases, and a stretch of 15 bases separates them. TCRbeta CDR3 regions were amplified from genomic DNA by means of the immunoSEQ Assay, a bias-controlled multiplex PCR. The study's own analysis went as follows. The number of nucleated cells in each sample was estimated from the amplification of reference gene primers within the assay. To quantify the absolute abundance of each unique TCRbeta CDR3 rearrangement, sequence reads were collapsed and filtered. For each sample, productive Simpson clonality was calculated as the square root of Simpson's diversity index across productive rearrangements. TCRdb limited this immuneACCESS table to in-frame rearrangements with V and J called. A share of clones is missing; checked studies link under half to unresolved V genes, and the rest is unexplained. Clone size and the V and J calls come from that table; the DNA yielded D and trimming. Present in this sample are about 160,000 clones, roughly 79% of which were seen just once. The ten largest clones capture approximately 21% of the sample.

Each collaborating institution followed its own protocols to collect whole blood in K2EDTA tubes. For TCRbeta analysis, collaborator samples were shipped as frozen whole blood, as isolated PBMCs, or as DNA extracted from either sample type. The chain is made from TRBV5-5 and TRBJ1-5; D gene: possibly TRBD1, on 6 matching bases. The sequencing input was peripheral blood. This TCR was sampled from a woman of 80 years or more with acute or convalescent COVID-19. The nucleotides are TGTGCCAGCAGCCGCGGGGGGGCTGTACAGCCCCAGCATTTT. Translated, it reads CASSRGGAVQPQHF.